Below, 3 T cell receptor beta chains from the same sample are listed, as sequenced in a study of shared clonotypes between healthy human individuals. Naive CD8 cells were CD45RO-negative, positively selected for CCR7, excluding terminally differentiated effector memory CD45RA+ cells. Using immunoSEQ multiplex PCR, the repertoire was profiled, and TCRdb retains in-frame clones only, with some absent. The data show millions of clones, about 95% seen once. Material: naive CD8+ T cells sorted from blood. The receptors stem from a man aged 18 to 30 in good health.

This rearrangement joins TRBV4-1 to TRBJ1-1; D call uncertain. From germline, CDR1 is MGHRA and CDR2 YSYEKL. CDR3 length equals 14 residues. The V gene lost 4 bases and the J gene lost 8 bases, with 17 bases spanning the gap. In DNA form, the CDR3 reads TGCGCCAGCAGCCGTCTAGAAGGTAGGGCGGAAGCTTTCTTT. Translated: CASSRLEGRAEAFF.

This chain joins TRBV19 and TRBJ1-1; no firm D call. Per the germline V gene, CDR1 is LNHDA and CDR2 is SQIVND (reference sequence). This CDR3 region has 16 residues. V was clipped by 2 bases and J by 2 bases, with 15 bases between them. The CDR3 here is CASSILMWAPNTEAFF. The DNA for the CDR3 is TGTGCCAGTAGTATACTTATGTGGGCACCCAACACTGAAGCTTTCTTT. Full variable domain (missing parts from reference TRBV19 and TRBJ1-1): DGGITQSPKYLFRKEGQNVTLSCEQNLNHDAMYWYRQDPGQGLRLIYYSQIVNDFQKGDIAEGYSVSREKKESFPLTVTSAQKNPTAFYLCASSILMWAPNTEAFFGQGTRLTVV.

This clone appeared once. This chain links TRBV16 with TRBJ2-7; D perhaps matches TRBD1 (5 bases). Germline CDR1 and CDR2: KGHSY and FQNENV. CDR3 length: 12 residues. V was clipped by 4 bases and J by 7 bases, with 11 bases between them. The CDR3 region is CASSLDSWEQYF. CDR3 nucleotide sequence: TGTGCCAGCAGCCTCGACAGTTGGGAGCAGTACTTC.